This T cell receptor beta chain was captured in a study of cytomegalovirus exposure and HLA in healthy donors. Only in-frame clones appear in the TCRdb table, and some are missing; sequencing was by immunoSEQ multiplex PCR. The sample lists 180,000 or so clones, 86% occurring once. The V end was cut by 2 bases, the J end by 7 bases, with 17 bases between. In germline, CDR1 is LGHNA, CDR2 YSLEER. The CDR3 consists of 15 residues. Comment on this clone: Its antigen is unknown.

Study-level points and caveats: Subsequent analysis of the approximately 130 validation repertoires found a tendency for first-cohort TCR clusters to co-occur. Reports credit the classifier with highly specific, highly sensitive diagnosis of cytomegalovirus status. The study put some 160 TCR beta chains on its list as cytomegalovirus-associated.

The sample was PBMCs. This receptor was identified in a man aged 25-45 years in good health and CMV-seropositive. The genes are TRBV4-3 and TRBJ1-1, with a weak D call TRBD1 (6 bases). CDR3 coding DNA: TGCGCCAGCAGCCAATTGGGCCCCAGGGGCGGTGAAGCTTTCTTT. Amino acids: CASSQLGPRGGEAFF.